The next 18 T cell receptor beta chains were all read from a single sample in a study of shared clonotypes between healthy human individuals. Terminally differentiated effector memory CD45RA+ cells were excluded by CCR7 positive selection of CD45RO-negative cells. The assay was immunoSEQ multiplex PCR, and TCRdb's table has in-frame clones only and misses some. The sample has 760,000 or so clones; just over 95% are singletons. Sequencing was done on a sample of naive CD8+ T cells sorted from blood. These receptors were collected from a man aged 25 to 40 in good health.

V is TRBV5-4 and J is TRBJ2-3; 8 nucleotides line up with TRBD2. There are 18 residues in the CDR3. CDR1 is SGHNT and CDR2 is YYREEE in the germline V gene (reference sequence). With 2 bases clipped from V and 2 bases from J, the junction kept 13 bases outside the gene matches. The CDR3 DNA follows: TGTGCCAGCAGCTTTGTATTGGGTTTTAGCGGGAACACAGATACGCAGTATTTT. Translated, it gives CASSFVLGFSGNTDTQYF.

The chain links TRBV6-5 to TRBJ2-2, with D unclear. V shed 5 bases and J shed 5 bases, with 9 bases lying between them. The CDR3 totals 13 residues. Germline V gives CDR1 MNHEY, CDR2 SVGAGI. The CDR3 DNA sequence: TGTGCCAGCAGTGAAACCGGTACCGGGGAGCTGTTTTTT. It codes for CASSETGTGELFF.

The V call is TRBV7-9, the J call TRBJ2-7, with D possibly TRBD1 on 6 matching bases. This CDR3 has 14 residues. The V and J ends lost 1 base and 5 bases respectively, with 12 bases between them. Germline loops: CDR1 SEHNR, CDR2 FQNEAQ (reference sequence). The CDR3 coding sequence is TGTGCCAGCAGCTTAGGGACAGTATTCAACGAGCAGTACTTC. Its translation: CASSLGTVFNEQYF.

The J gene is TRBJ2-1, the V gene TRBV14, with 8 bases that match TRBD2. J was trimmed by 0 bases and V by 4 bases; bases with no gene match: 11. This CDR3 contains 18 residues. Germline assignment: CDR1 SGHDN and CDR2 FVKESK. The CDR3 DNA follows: TGTGCCAGCAGCCGAATTCGCGGGAGGCCAGGCTCCTACAATGAGCAGTTCTTC. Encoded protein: CASSRIRGRPGSYNEQFF.

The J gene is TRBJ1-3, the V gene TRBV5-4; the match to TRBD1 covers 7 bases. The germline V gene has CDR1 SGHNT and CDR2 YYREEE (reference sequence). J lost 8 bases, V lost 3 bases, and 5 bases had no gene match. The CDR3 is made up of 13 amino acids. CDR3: CASSSRGWDTIYF. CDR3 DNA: TGTGCCAGCAGCTCCAGGGGGTGGGACACCATATATTTT. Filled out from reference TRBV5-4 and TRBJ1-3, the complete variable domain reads ETGVTQSPTHLIKTRGQQVTLRCSSQSGHNTVSWYQQALGQGPQFIFQYYREEENGRGNFPPRFSGLQFPNYSSELNVNALELDDSALYLCASSSRGWDTIYFGEGSWLTVV.

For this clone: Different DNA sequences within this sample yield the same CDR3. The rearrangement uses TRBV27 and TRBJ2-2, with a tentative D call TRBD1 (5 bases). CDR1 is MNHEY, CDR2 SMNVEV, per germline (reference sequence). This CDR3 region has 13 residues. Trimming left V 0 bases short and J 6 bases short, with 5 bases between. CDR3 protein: CASSLSGPGELFF. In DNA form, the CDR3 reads TGTGCCAGCAGTTTATCGGGGCCCGGGGAGCTGTTTTTT.

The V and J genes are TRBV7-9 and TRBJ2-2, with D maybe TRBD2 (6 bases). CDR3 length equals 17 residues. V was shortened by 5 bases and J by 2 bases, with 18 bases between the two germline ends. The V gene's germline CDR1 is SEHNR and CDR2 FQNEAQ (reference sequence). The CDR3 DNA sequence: TGTGCCAGCAGCCCCGTGTCGGGAGACCTTAACACCGGGGAGCTGTTTTTT. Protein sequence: CASSPVSGDLNTGELFF.

This CDR3 is CASSQGSLARYEQYF. CDR3 nucleotides: TGCGCCAGCAGCCAAGGGTCACTAGCCCGATACGAGCAGTACTTC. The gene calls are TRBV4-1 and TRBJ2-7, with D possibly being TRBD2 (6 bases). The CDR3 is made up of 15 amino acids. The germline gives CDR1 MGHRA, CDR2 YSYEKL. V lost 1 base to trimming and J lost 4 bases, with 14 bases between them.

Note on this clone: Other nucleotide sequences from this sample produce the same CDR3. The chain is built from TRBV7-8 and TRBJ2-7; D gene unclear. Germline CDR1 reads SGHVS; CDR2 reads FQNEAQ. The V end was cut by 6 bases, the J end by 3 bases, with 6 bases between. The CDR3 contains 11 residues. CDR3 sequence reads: CASSSDYEQYF. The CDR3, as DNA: TGTGCCAGCAGTTCGGACTACGAGCAGTACTTC. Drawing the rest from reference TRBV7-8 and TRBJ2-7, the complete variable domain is GAGVSQSPRYKVAKRGQDVALRCDPISGHVSLFWYQQALGQGPEFLTYFQNEAQLDKSGLPSDRFFAERPEGSVSTLKIQRTQQEDSAVYLCASSSDYEQYFGPGTRLTVT.

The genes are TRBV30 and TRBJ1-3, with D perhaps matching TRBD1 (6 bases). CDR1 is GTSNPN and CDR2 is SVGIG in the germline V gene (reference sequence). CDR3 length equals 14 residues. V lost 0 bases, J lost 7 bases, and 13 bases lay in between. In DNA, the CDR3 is TGTGCCTGGAGTGTAGGGCAGGGGTTGAACACCATATATTTT. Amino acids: CAWSVGQGLNTIYF.

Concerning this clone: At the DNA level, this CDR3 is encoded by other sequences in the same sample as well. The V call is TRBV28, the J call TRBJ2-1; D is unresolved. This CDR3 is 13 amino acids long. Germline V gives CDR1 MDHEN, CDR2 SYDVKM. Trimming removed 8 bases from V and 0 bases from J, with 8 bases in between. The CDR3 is CASSPGSYNEQFF. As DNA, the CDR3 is TGTGCCAGCTCCCCAGGCTCCTACAATGAGCAGTTCTTC.

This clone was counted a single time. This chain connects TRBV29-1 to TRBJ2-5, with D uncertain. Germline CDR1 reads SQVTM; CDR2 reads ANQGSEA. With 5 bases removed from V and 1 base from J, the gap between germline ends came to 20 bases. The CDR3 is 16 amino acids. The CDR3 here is CSVSSRIAWIQETQYF. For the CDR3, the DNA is TGCAGCGTTAGCTCAAGAATCGCATGGATCCAAGAGACCCAGTACTTC.

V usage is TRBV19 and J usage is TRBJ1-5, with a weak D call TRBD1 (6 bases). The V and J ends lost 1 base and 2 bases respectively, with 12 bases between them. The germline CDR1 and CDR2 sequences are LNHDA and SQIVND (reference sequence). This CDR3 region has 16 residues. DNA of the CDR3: TGTGCCAGTAGTATAGCGGCAGGGGTTGGCAATCAGCCCCAGCATTTT. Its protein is CASSIAAGVGNQPQHF.

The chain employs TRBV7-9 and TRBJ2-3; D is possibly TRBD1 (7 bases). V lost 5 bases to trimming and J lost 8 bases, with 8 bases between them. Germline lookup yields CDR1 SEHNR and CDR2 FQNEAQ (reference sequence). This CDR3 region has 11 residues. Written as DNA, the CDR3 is TGTGCCAGCAGCCAGGGGGGTACGCAGTATTTT. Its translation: CASSQGGTQYF.

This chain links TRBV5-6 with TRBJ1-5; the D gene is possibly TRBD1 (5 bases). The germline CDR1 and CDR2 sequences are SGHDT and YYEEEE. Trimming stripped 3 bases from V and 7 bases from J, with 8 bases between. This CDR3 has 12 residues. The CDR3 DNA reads TGTGCCAGCAGCTCGGGGACCCAGCCCCAGCATTTT. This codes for CASSSGTQPQHF.

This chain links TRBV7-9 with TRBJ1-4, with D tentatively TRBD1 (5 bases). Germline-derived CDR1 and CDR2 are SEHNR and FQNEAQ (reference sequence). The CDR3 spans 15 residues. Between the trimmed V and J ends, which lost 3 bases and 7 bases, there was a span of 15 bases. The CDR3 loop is CASSFGMSGAEKLFF. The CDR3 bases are TGTGCCAGCAGCTTCGGGATGTCCGGGGCTGAAAAACTGTTTTTT.

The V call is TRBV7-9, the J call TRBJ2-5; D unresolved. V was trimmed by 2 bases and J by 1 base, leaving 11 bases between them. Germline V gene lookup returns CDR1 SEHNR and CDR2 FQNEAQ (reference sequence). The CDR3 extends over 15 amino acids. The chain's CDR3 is CASSLPPVLQETQYF. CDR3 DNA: TGTGCCAGCAGCTTACCCCCAGTTCTCCAAGAGACCCAGTACTTC.

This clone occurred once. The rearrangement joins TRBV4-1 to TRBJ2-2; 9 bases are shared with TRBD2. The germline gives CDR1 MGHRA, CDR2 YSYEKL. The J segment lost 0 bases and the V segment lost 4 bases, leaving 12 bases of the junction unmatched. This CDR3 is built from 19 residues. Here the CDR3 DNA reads TGCGCCAGCAGCCTCCAGGCCCTAGCGGGAATGGCGAACACCGGGGAGCTGTTTTTT. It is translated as CASSLQALAGMANTGELFF.